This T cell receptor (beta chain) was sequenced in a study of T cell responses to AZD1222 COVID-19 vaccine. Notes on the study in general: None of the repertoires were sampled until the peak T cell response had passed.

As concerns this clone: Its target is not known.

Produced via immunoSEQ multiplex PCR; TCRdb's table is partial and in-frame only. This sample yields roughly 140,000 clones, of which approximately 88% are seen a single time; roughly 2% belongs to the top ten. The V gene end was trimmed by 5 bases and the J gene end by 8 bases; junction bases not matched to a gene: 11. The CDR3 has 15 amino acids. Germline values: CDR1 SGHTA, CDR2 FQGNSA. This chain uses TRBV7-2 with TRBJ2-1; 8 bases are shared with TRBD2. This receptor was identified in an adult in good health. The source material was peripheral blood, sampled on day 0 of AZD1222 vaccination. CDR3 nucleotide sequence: TGTGCCAGCAGCCCAAGCGGGAGTAGGGGGTATGAGCAGTTCTTC. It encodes CASSPSGSRGYEQFF. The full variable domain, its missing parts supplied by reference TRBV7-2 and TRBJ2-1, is GAGVSQSPSNKVTEKGKDVELRCDPISGHTALYWYRQSLGQGLEFLIYFQGNSAPDKSGLPSDRFSAERTGGSVSTLTIQRTQQEDSAVYLCASSPSGSRGYEQFFGPGTRLTVL.